The entry below gives a single T cell receptor beta chain sequence along with its context. This specimen comes from a study of blood T cell repertoires in COVID-19. Study-wide background: Whether acute or convalescent, the COVID-19 samples came from the United States, Italy and Spain. The cDNA or gDNA used as material had been derived from T cells, B-cell-depleted T cells, or PBMCs.

This CDR3 is 14 amino acids long. Per the authors' pipeline: Amplified reference gene primers provided the basis for estimating nucleated cell counts. Assay used: immunoSEQ multiplex PCR; TCRdb lists only in-frame clones, some missing. The V and J calls and clone size were taken over from that table, and D and trimming were inferred from the DNA. The table lists approximately 90,000 clones, roughly 77% of them singletons, with 24% in the top ten. Material for sequencing was peripheral blood. The source of this sequence is a human donor in a cohort sampled during active COVID-19. The V and J genes are TRBV7-5 and TRBJ2-1; the table's TRBD2 call for D was not verified on the DNA. TRBV7-5 is classified as a pseudogene. CDR3 DNA: TGTGCCAGAAGCCCATATAGAGGGCGGAATGAGCAGTTCTTC. Translated, it gives CARSPYRGRNEQFF.